This T cell receptor beta chain derives from a study of shared clonotypes between healthy human individuals. Germline V lookup: CDR1 MGHRA, CDR2 YSYEKL. The V segment lost 3 bases and the J segment 4 bases; nucleotides outside the gene matches: 10. CDR3 length: 18 residues. Profiling relied on immunoSEQ multiplex PCR, and the TCRdb table lists in-frame clones only, not all of them. The profile shows over a million clones, around 78% of them singletons. There were only Caucasian adults among the donors, and all lived in Nashville, Tennessee. Partitioning of CD4+ cells yielded a CD45RA+ naive subset and a CD45RA-negative memory subset.

The chain uses TRBV4-1 and TRBJ2-5; 14 positions agree with TRBD2. This receptor was taken from a man younger than 30 in good health. Some clones in this sample may be carry-over from other donors' samples. Material: memory CD4+ T cells from PBMCs. The subset here: CD45RA-negative fraction. CDR3 sequence: CASSHGTSGSKMIETQYF. The DNA for the CDR3 is TGCGCCAGCAGCCACGGGACTAGCGGGAGTAAAATGATAGAGACCCAGTACTTC.